This record concerns one T cell receptor (beta chain) sequence. These data come from a study of identifying expanded T cells in peripheral blood. Sequenced by immunoSEQ multiplex PCR; TCRdb stores in-frame clones only, minus some. This table has some 100,000 clones, around 88% appearing once. The CDR3 spans 16 residues. Germline CDR1 is MNHEY and CDR2 is SMNVEV (reference sequence). V dropped 6 bases and J dropped 1; count of bases not matched to a gene: 12. The receptor was isolated from a person aged 18-69 years in good health. Material for sequencing was blood. The rearrangement uses TRBV27 and TRBJ2-7; 7 nucleotides match TRBD2. Here the CDR3 reads CASSKGRGGTSYEQYF. The CDR3 DNA is TGTGCCAGCAGCAAAGGACGGGGAGGGACTTCCTACGAGCAGTACTTC.